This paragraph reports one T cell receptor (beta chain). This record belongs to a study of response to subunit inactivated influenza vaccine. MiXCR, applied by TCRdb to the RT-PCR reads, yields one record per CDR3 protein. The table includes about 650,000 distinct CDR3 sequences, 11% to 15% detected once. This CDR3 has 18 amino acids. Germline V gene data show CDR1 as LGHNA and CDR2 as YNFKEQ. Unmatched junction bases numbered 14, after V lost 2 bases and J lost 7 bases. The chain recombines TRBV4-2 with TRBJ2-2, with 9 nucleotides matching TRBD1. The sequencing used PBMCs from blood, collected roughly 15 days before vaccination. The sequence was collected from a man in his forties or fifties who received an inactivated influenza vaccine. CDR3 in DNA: TGTGCCAGCAGCCAAACGTTCCCCGGGACAGGGTGGATCGGGGAGCTGTTTTTT. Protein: CASSQTFPGTGWIGELFF.